This TCR beta chain was observed in a study of identical twins. Findings of the study overall: Twins shared beta out-of-frame sequences in excess, but this excess was weaker.

TCRdb itself ran the 5' RACE reads through MiXCR, one entry per CDR3 protein. The table lists hundreds of thousands of distinct CDR3 sequences, 20% to 25% of them singletons. Note on this clonotype: Its antigen remains unidentified.

The germline V gene encodes CDR1 DFQATT and CDR2 SNEGSKA (reference sequence). The ends were cut back, 1 base at V and 10 bases at J, with 10 bases in the middle. The CDR3 covers 11 residues. These sequences were also reported in another study, on yellow fever vaccine responses in identical twins.

The sample consisted of CD4+ T cells sorted from blood. The sequence was collected from a woman aged 18 to 35 in good health. The chain links TRBV20-1 to TRBJ1-1; D possibly corresponds to TRBD1 (5 bases). The CDR3 bases are TGCAGTGCTAGAGGGGGCGCGGTAGCTTTCTTT. Encoded protein: CSARGGAVAFF.